A selection of T cell receptor beta chains follows, all from one sample in a study of T cell responses to AZD1222 COVID-19 vaccine. The assay was immunoSEQ multiplex PCR, and TCRdb's table has in-frame clones only and misses some. There are around 150,000 clones in the sample; 80% to 95% occur only once, and approximately 3.4% lies in the top ten. Sequencing used peripheral blood, obtained 28 days after the second AZD1222 dose. These receptors were obtained from an adult who received the AZD1222 COVID-19 vaccine. CDR3s leave out the opening cysteine and the closing phenylalanine or tryptophan. Fields, in order: J gene, V gene, CDR3 protein.

TRBJ2-7 TRBV5-1 ASSKTQEFAYEQY
TRBJ2-1 TRBV7-6 ASSHISGSSYNEQF
TRBJ1-1 TRBV6-2/TRBV6-3 ASSNTADGTEAF
TRBJ1-6 TRBV7-2 ASSFAGNSPLH
TRBJ2-6 TRBV5-1 ASSLGGLAGANVLT
TRBJ2-5 TRBV25-1 ASSEPHRGQETQY
TRBJ2-7 TRBV28 ASSLMLAKRLTYEQY
TRBJ1-1 TRBV9 ASSVGQTEAF
TRBJ2-1 TRBV28 ASSLPGHYSYNEQF
TRBJ1-1 TRBV29-1 SGVQNTEAF
TRBJ1-1 TRBV12-5 ASGLAQGHSGFAF